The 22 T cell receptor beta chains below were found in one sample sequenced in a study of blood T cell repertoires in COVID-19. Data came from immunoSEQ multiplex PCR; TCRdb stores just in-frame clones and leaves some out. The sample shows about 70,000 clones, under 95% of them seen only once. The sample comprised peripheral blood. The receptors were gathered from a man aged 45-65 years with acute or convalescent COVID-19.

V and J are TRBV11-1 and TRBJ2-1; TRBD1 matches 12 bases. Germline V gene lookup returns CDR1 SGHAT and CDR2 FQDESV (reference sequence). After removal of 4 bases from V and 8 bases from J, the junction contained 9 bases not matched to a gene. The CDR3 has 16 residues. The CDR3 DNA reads TGTGCCAGCAGCTCGGCCGGGACAGGGGGCATGTATGAGCAGTTCTTC. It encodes CASSSAGTGGMYEQFF.

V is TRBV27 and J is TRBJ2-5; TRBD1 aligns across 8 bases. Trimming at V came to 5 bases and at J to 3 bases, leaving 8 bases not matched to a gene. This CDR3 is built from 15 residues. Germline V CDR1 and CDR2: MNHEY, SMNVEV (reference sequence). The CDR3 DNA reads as TGTGCCAGCAGTCCCTGGGACAGGACGAAAGAGACCCAGTACTTC. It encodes CASSPWDRTKETQYF.

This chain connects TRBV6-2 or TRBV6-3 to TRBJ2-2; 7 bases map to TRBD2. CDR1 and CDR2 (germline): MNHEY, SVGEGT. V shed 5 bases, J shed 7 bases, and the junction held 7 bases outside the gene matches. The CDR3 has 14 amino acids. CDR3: CASSQGTTIGELFF. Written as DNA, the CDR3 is TGTGCCAGCAGTCAAGGGACTACCATCGGGGAGCTGTTTTTT.

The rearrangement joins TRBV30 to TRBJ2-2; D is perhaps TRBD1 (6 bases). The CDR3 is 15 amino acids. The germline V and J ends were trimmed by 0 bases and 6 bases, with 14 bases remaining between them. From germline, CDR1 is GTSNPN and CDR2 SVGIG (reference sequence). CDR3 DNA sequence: TGTGCCTGGAGTGTACAGGGCAGGGAGTCCGGGGAGCTGTTTTTT. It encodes CAWSVQGRESGELFF.

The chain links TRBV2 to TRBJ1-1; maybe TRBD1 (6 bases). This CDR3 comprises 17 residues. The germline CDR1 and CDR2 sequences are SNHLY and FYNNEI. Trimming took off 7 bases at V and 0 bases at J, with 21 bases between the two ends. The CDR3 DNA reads TGTGCCAGCAAATCTCCATTGGGGCAGGGGATGAACACTGAAGCTTTCTTT. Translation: CASKSPLGQGMNTEAFF.

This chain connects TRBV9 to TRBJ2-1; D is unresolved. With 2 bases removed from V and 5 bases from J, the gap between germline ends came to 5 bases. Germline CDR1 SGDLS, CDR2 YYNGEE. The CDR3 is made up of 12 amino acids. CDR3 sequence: CASSVSNNEQFF. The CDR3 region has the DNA TGTGCCAGCAGCGTTAGTAACAATGAGCAGTTCTTC.

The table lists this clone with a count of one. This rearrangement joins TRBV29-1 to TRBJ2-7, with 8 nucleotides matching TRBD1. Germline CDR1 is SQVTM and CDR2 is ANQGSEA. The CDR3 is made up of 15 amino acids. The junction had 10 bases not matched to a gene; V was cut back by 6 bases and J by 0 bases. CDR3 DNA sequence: TGCAGCGTACCGACCGGGACAGGCGGCTCCTACGAGCAGTACTTC. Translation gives CSVPTGTGGSYEQYF.

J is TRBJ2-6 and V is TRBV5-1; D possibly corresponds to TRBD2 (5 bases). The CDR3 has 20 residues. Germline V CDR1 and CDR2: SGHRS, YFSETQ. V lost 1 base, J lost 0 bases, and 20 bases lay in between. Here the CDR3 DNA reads TGCGCCAGCAGCTTGATCCCGCCGGCGGGCCCTCTCTCTGGGGCCAACGTCCTGACTTTC. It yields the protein CASSLIPPAGPLSGANVLTF.

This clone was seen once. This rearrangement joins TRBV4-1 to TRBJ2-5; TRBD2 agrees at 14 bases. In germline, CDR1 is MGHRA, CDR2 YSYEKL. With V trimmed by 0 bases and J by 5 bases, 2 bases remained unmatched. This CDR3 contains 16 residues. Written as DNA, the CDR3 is TGCGCCAGCAGCCAAGAAGGGACTAGCGGGAGTGAGACCCAGTACTTC. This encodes CASSQEGTSGSETQYF.

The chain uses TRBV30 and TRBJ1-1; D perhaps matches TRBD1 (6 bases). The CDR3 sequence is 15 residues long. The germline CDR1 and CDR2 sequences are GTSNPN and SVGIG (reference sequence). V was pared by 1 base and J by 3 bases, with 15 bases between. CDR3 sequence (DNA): TGTGCCTGGAGTGCCAGGGGACCCAGGGACACTGAAGCTTTCTTT. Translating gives CAWSARGPRDTEAFF.

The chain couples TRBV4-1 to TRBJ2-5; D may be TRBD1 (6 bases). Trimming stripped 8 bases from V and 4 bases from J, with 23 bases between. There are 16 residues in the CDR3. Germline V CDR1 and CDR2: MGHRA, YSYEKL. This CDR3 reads CASCRHVGTFSETQYF. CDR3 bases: TGCGCCAGCTGCCGACACGTCGGGACATTCTCAGAGACCCAGTACTTC.

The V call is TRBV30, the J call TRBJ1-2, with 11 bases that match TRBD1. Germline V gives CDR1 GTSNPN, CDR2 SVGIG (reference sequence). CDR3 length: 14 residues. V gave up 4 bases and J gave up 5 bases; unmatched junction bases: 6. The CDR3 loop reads CAWTGQGAGYGYTF. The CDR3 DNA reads TGTGCCTGGACAGGACAGGGGGCTGGGTATGGCTACACCTTC. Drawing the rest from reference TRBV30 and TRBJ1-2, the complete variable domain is SQTIHQWPATLVQPVGSPLSLECTVEGTSNPNLYWYRQAAGRGLQLLFYSVGIGQISSEVPQNLSASRPQDRQFILSSKKLLLSDSGFYLCAWTGQGAGYGYTFGSGTRLTVV.

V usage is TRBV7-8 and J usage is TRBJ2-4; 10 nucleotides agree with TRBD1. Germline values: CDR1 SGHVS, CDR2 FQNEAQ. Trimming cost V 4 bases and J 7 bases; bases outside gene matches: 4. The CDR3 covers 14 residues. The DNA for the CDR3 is TGTGCCAGCAGCTCGACAGGGGGCAGGAACATTCAGTACTTC. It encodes CASSSTGGRNIQYF. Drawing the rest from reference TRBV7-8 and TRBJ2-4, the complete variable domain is GAGVSQSPRYKVAKRGQDVALRCDPISGHVSLFWYQQALGQGPEFLTYFQNEAQLDKSGLPSDRFFAERPEGSVSTLKIQRTQQEDSAVYLCASSSTGGRNIQYFGAGTRLSVL.

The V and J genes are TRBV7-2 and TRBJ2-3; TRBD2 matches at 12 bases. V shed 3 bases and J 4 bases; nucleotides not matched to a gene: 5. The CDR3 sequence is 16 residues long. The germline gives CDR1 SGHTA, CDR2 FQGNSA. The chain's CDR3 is CASSFLAGGRADTQYF. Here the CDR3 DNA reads TGTGCCAGCAGCTTTCTAGCGGGGGGGCGCGCAGATACGCAGTATTTT.

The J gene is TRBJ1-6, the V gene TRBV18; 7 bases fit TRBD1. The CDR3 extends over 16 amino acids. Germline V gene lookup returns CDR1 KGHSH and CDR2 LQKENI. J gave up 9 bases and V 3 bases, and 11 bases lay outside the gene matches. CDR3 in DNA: TGTGCCAGCTCACCCCAAAGGGGGCAGAATGGTTCACCCCTCCACTTT. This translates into CASSPQRGQNGSPLHF.

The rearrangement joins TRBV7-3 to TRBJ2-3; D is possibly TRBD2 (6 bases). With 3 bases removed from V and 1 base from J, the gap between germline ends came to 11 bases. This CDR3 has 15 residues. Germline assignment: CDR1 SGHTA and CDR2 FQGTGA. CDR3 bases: TGTGCCAGCAGCTTGGCGGGACTCCGCACAGATACGCAGTATTTT. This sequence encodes CASSLAGLRTDTQYF. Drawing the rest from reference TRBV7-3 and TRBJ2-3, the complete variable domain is GAGVSQTPSNKVTEKGKYVELRCDPISGHTALYWYRQSLGQGPEFLIYFQGTGAADDSGLPNDRFFAVRPEGSVSTLKIQRTERGDSAVYLCASSLAGLRTDTQYFGPGTRLTVL.

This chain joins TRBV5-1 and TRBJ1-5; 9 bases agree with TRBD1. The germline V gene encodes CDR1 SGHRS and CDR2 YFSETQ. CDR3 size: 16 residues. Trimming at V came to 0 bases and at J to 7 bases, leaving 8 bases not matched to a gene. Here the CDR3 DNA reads TGCGCCAGCAGCTTGGAGGGACAGGGACGGGGACAGCCCCAGCATTTT. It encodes CASSLEGQGRGQPQHF.

The CDR3 loop is CASSEAGQGLYGYTF. The CDR3 DNA follows: TGTGCCAGCAGTGAAGCAGGACAGGGCCTCTATGGCTACACCTTC. This chain joins TRBV6-1 and TRBJ1-2, with TRBD1 matching over 8 bases. The CDR3 contains 15 residues. The germline gives CDR1 MNHNS, CDR2 SASEGT. With 0 bases clipped from V and 4 bases from J, the junction kept 4 bases outside the gene matches.

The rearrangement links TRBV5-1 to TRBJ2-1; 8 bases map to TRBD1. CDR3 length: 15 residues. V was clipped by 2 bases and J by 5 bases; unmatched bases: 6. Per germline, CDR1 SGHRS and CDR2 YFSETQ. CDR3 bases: TGCGCCAGCAGCTTCCGGGACAGGAGAGACAATGAGCAGTTCTTC. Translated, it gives CASSFRDRRDNEQFF.

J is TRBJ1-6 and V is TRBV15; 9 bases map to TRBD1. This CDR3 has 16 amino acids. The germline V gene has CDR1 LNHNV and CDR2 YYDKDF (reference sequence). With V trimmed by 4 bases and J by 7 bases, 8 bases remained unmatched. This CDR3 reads CATSKTAGTGNSPLHF. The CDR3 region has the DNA TGTGCCACCAGCAAGACGGCCGGGACAGGGAATTCACCCCTCCACTTT.

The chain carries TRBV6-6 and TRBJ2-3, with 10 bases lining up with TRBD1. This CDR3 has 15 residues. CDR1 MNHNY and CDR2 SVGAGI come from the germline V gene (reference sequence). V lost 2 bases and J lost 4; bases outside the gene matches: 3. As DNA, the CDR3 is TGTGCCAGCAGTTACGGACAGGGGGGATCAGATACGCAGTATTTT. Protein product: CASSYGQGGSDTQYF.

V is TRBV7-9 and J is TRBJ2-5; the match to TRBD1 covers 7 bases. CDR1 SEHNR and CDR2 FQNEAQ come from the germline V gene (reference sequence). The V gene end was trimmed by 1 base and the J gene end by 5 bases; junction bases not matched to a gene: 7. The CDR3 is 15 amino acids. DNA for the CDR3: TGTGCCAGCAGCTTAGAACAGGGGATTTTTGAGACCCAGTACTTC. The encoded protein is CASSLEQGIFETQYF.